Described below is a single TCR beta chain sequence and its context. The sample originates from a study of blood T cell repertoires in COVID-19. Looking at the study overall: The United States, Italy and Spain supplied acute and convalescent COVID-19 samples. From T cells, B-cell-depleted T cells, or PBMCs came the material, which was cDNA or gDNA.

CDR1 and CDR2 (germline): LGHNA, YSLEER. After removal of 0 bases from V and 0 bases from J, the junction contained 6 bases not matched to a gene. CDR3 length: 18 amino acids. Data came from immunoSEQ multiplex PCR; TCRdb stores just in-frame clones and leaves some out. The sample contains roughly 300,000 clones, around 87% of which appear only once. The V and J genes are TRBV4-3 and TRBJ2-1; the match to TRBD1 covers 9 bases. Sequences were obtained from peripheral blood. The sequence was obtained from a woman aged 50 to 60 who had recovered from COVID-19. CDR3 nucleotides: TGCGCCAGCAGCCAAGATGTCCTGGACAGGGGCTCCTACAATGAGCAGTTCTTC. Translated, it gives CASSQDVLDRGSYNEQFF.